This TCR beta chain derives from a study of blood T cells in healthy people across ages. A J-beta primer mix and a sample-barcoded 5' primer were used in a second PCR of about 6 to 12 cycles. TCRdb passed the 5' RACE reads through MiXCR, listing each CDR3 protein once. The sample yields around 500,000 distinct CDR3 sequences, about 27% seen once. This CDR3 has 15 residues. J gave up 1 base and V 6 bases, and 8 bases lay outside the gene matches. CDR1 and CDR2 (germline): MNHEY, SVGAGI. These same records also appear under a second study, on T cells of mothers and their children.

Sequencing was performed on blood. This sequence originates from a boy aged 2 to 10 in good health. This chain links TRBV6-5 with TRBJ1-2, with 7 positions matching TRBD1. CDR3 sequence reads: CASSISGQLNYGYTF. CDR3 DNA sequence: TGTGCCAGCAGCATCTCGGGACAGCTTAACTATGGCTACACCTTC.